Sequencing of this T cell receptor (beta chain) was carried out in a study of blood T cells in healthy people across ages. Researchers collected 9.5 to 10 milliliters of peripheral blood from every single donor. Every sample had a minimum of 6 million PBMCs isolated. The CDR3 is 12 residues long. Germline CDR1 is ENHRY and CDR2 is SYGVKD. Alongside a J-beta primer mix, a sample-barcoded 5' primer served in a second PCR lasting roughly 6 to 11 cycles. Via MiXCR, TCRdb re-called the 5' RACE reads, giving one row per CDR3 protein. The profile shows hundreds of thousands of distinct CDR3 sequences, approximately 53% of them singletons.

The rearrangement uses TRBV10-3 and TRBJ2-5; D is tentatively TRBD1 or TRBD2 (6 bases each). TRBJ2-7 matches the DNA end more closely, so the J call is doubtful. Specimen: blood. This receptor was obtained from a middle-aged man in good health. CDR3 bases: TGTGCCATCAGTGAGGAGGGGGGCGAGCAGTACTTC. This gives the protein CAISEEGGEQYF.